Shown below are 26 T cell receptor beta chains from a single sample sequenced in a study of breast tumors, draining lymph nodes, adjacent tissues. Breast cancer patients provided tissue from their axillary draining lymph nodes. TCRdb reanalysed the multiplex PCR reads using MiXCR and keeps one entry per CDR3 protein. The sample lists 170,000 or so distinct CDR3 sequences; about 30% were seen once. The sample consisted of axillary lymph node tissue. These receptor sequences come from a female donor with breast cancer. Some clones in this sample may be carry-over from other donors' samples.

This clonotype occurred many times. This sequence joins TRBV7-9 and TRBJ1-5, with D unresolved. The ends were cut back, 1 base at V and 5 bases at J, with 6 bases in the middle. The CDR3 covers 13 residues. CDR1 is SEHNR, CDR2 FQNEAQ, per germline (reference sequence). The CDR3 DNA sequence: TGTGCCAGCAGCTTAGGGACCGATCAGCCCCAGCATTTT. This translates into CASSLGTDQPQHF.

Note on this clonotype: Possible read error: a much larger clone is one base away. The chain has TRBV5-8 and TRBJ2-7, with 10 bases aligning to TRBD2. CDR1 and CDR2 from the germline V gene are SGHTS and YDEGEE. This CDR3 is built from 14 residues. The DNA for the CDR3 is TGTGCCAGCATCAGGACTAGCGGCCCCTACGAGCAGCACTTC. The encoded protein is CASIRTSGPYEQHF. Full variable domain (rest looked up from reference TRBV5-8 and TRBJ2-7): EAGVTQSPTHLIKTRGQQATLRCSPISGHTSVYWYQQALGLGLQFLLWYDEGEERNRGNFPPRFSGRQFPNYSSELNVNALELEDSALYLCASIRTSGPYEQHFGPGTRLTVT.

This chain uses TRBV5-1 with TRBJ1-1, with D tentatively TRBD1 (6 bases). From germline, CDR1 is SGHRS and CDR2 YFSETQ. The CDR3 extends over 15 amino acids. V was clipped by 1 base and J by 5 bases, with 15 bases between them. The DNA for the CDR3 is TGCGCCAGCAGCTTGCAAGAGGGGGTATGGACTGAAGCTTTCTTT. This encodes CASSLQEGVWTEAFF.

The J gene is TRBJ2-7, the V gene TRBV20-1, with 9 bases that match TRBD2. V was clipped by 1 base and J by 5 bases; unmatched bases: 18. CDR1 and CDR2 (germline): DFQATT, SNEGSKA (reference sequence). The CDR3 extends over 18 amino acids. CDR3 DNA sequence: TGCAGTGCTAGAGTGGTGCGACTAGCGGCAGACGTACGGAACGAGCAGTACTTC. Translation gives CSARVVRLAADVRNEQYF.

This clonotype appeared many times. The chain is built from TRBV18 and TRBJ2-7, with 8 bases identical to TRBD1. Germline V CDR1 and CDR2: KGHSH, LQKENI. The CDR3 runs to 16 residues. Trimming at V came to 2 bases and at J to 4 bases, leaving 10 bases not matched to a gene. CDR3 residues: CASSPKGRTGNYEQYF. The CDR3 DNA reads TGTGCCAGCTCACCAAAAGGAAGGACAGGGAATTACGAGCAGTACTTC.

Many counts were recorded for this clonotype. The rearrangement uses TRBV27 and TRBJ2-1, with D possibly being TRBD2 (6 bases). Trimming removed 4 bases from V and 10 bases from J, with 26 bases in between. Germline CDR1 is MNHEY and CDR2 is SMNVEV (reference sequence). There are 17 residues in the CDR3. CDR3 nucleotides: TGTGCCAGCAGTTCCCCCTCTAGCGCCCCGTTAGAAGTGGAGCAGTTCTTC. This sequence encodes CASSSPSSAPLEVEQFF.

This clonotype was recorded at least ten times. The V call is TRBV7-9, the J call TRBJ1-2; TRBD1 matches at 9 bases. The CDR3 is 14 amino acids. The junction had 5 bases not matched to a gene; V was cut back by 5 bases and J by 4 bases. Germline V gene sequence: CDR1 SEHNR, CDR2 FQNEAQ (reference sequence). For the CDR3, the DNA is TGTGCCAGCAGCGGACAGGGGCTGGCCTATGGCTACACCTTC. This sequence encodes CASSGQGLAYGYTF.

In regard to this clonotype: A clone one base away is much larger, so this may be a read error. This chain uses TRBV11-1 with TRBJ2-7; 10 positions agree with TRBD1. CDR1 and CDR2 from the germline V gene are SGHAT and FQDESV (reference sequence). The V and J ends lost 2 bases and 6 bases, in that order; junction bases with no gene match: 7. The CDR3 has 15 residues. CDR3: CASSLRTGGAGEQYF. CDR3 nucleotides: TGTGCCAGCAGCTTAAGGACAGGGGGTGCCGGCGAGCAGTACTTC. The whole variable domain, filled in from reference TRBV11-1 and TRBJ2-7, reads EAEVAQSPRYKITEKSQAVAFWCDPISGHATLYWYRQILGQGPELLVQFQDESVVDDSQLPKDRFSAERLKGVDSTLKIQPAELGDSAMYLCASSLRTGGAGEQYFGPGTRLTVT.

This clonotype was observed at least ten times. The genes are TRBV7-2 and TRBJ2-7, with D uncertain. The CDR3 spans 12 residues. The germline gives CDR1 SGHTA, CDR2 FQGNSA. The V gene lost 5 bases and the J gene lost 4 bases, with 9 bases spanning the gap. CDR3 DNA sequence: TGTGCCAGCAGCCCAAGCCAGTACGAGCAGTACTTC. Translating gives CASSPSQYEQYF.

This clonotype occurred many times. The V and J genes are TRBV9 and TRBJ2-1; D perhaps matches TRBD1 (5 bases). The CDR3 runs to 16 residues. CDR1 is SGDLS and CDR2 is YYNGEE in the germline V gene. The germline V and J ends were trimmed by 0 bases and 2 bases, with 12 bases remaining between them. The CDR3 spells CASSVGSRAPYNEQFF. In nucleotides, the CDR3 is TGTGCCAGCAGCGTAGGGAGCAGGGCCCCCTACAATGAGCAGTTCTTC. Together with reference TRBV9 and TRBJ2-1, the CDR3 gives the full variable domain: DSGVTQTPKHLITATGQRVTLRCSPRSGDLSVYWYQQSLDQGLQFLIQYYNGEERAKGNILERFSAQQFPDLHSELNLSSLELGDSALYFCASSVGSRAPYNEQFFGPGTRLTVL.

This clonotype appeared many times. The J gene is TRBJ2-1, the V gene TRBV9, with D perhaps matching TRBD2 (5 bases). Germline CDR1 reads SGDLS; CDR2 reads YYNGEE. Trimming took off 3 bases at V and 3 bases at J, with 10 bases between the two ends. The length of the CDR3 is 14 residues. DNA of the CDR3: TGTGCCAGCAGCGCCGTGGGAGACTACAATGAGCAGTTCTTC. As protein: CASSAVGDYNEQFF.

Regarding this clonotype: This may stem from a read error, because a much larger clone lies one nucleotide away. V gene TRBV28 combines with J gene TRBJ2-3, with 8 bases identical to TRBD2. The CDR3 extends over 17 amino acids. Germline V gene data show CDR1 as MDHEN and CDR2 as SYDVKM. After removal of 7 bases from V and 6 bases from J, the junction contained 18 bases not matched to a gene. CDR3 region: CASTPRGLVGDVDTQYF. The DNA for the CDR3 is TGTGCCAGCACCCCCCGGGGACTAGTGGGAGACGTGGATACGCAGTATTTT.

This clonotype was seen at least ten times. This chain uses TRBV11-1 with TRBJ1-2, with D uncertain. Trimming shortened V by 4 bases and J by 5 bases, and 11 bases separated the two germline ends. The CDR3 sequence is 13 residues long. Germline V gene data show CDR1 as SGHAT and CDR2 as FQDESV (reference sequence). CDR3 amino acids: CASSSTRWYGYTF. In nucleotides, the CDR3 is TGTGCCAGCAGCTCGACAAGGTGGTATGGCTACACCTTC.

A word on this clonotype: Given the absence of the conserved phenylalanine or tryptophan at the CDR3 end, a read error is likely. This sequence joins TRBV28 and TRBJ2-3; D remains ambiguous. The CDR3 spans 11 residues. Looked up from germline, CDR1 is MDHEN and CDR2 is SYDVKM. With 3 bases removed from V and 2 bases from J, the gap between germline ends came to 0 bases. The CDR3 is CASSFTDTQYL. The CDR3, as DNA: TGTGCCAGCAGTTTCACAGATACGCAGTATTTA.

In this sample, this clonotype turned up many times. This rearrangement joins TRBV27 to TRBJ2-3, with D tentatively TRBD2 (5 bases). Trimming took off 4 bases at V and 0 bases at J, with 14 bases between the two ends. Germline lookup yields CDR1 MNHEY and CDR2 SMNVEV (reference sequence). CDR3 length: 16 residues. The DNA for the CDR3 is TGTGCCAGCAGTTACGAGGGCAAGACTAGCACAGATACGCAGTATTTT. This encodes CASSYEGKTSTDTQYF.

This clonotype was counted a single time. The chain combines TRBV24-1 with TRBJ1-2; D ambiguous. The CDR3 consists of 9 residues. Between the trimmed V and J ends, which lost 10 bases and 4 bases, there was a span of 3 bases. The germline CDR1 and CDR2 sequences are KGHDR and SFDVKD. This CDR3 reads CATTYGYTF. The CDR3 nucleotides are TGTGCCACAACCTATGGCTACACCTTC.

In its sample, this clonotype was seen a few times. The V call is TRBV5-4, the J call TRBJ2-4; D ambiguous. V dropped 0 bases and J dropped 9 bases, with 16 bases sitting between them. Germline V CDR1 and CDR2: SGHNT, YYREEE (reference sequence). The CDR3 length is 15 residues. The CDR3 protein is CASSLDGPLPTIQYF. Here the CDR3 DNA reads TGTGCCAGCAGCTTGGACGGGCCCCTACCCACCATTCAGTACTTC. Full variable domain (remainder filled in from reference TRBV5-4 and TRBJ2-4): ETGVTQSPTHLIKTRGQQVTLRCSSQSGHNTVSWYQQALGQGPQFIFQYYREEENGRGNFPPRFSGLQFPNYSSELNVNALELDDSALYLCASSLDGPLPTIQYFGAGTRLSVL.

This clonotype was observed a handful of times. The chain recombines TRBV27 with TRBJ1-5, with 7 nucleotides matching TRBD1. The germline CDR1 and CDR2 sequences are MNHEY and SMNVEV (reference sequence). The V segment lost 3 bases and the J segment 9 bases; nucleotides outside the gene matches: 11. CDR3 length: 15 amino acids. The CDR3 is CASSLTGSAGRPQHF. CDR3 nucleotides: TGTGCCAGCAGTTTGACAGGGTCCGCCGGGAGGCCCCAGCATTTT.

A word on this clonotype: The CDR3 ends on some other residue instead of the conserved phenylalanine or tryptophan, so this is likely a read error. The chain joins TRBV7-6 to TRBJ2-3; a weak D match, TRBD2 (5 bases). CDR1 and CDR2 from the germline V gene are SGHVS and FNYEAQ. This CDR3 is built from 14 residues. V lost 5 bases and J 5 bases, leaving 14 bases between the germline ends. The DNA for the CDR3 is TGTGCCAGCAGCGCGGGCCAGCGTGGAGATACGCAGTATCTT. Translation: CASSAGQRGDTQYL.

In this sample, this clonotype turned up many times. The chain uses TRBV2 and TRBJ2-7; D remains ambiguous. The CDR3 spans 11 residues. V lost 8 bases to trimming and J lost 3 bases, with 8 bases between them. Germline assignment: CDR1 SNHLY and CDR2 FYNNEI. In DNA, the CDR3 is TGTGCCAGCCGCAGGAGCTACGAGCAGTACTTC. Its protein is CASRRSYEQYF.

As to this clonotype: The junction does not match germline at one end; this may be a read error. The genes are TRBV5-4 and TRBJ1-2, with 7 bases identical to TRBD1. The CDR3 totals 15 residues. Germline assignment: CDR1 SGHNT and CDR2 YYREEE (reference sequence). The CDR3: CASGLLGGTGEGYTF. In DNA, the CDR3 is TGTGCCAGCGGCTTACTCGGGGGAACAGGGGAAGGCTACACCTTC.

The chain links TRBV4-1 to TRBJ1-4; D call uncertain. V was cut by 0 bases and J by 8 bases, with 13 bases left in between. The germline V gene has CDR1 MGHRA and CDR2 YSYEKL. This CDR3 spans 15 amino acids. The CDR3 DNA sequence: TGCGCCAGCAGCCAAGATCCTAGCGGGAGGGAAAAACTGTTTTTT. Translated: CASSQDPSGREKLFF.

The CDR3 is CATSGPGQGAAGYTF. CDR3 bases: TGTGCCACCAGTGGTCCAGGACAGGGGGCGGCTGGCTACACCTTC. The V and J genes are TRBV24-1 and TRBJ1-2; TRBD1 matches at 11 bases. The germline V gene has CDR1 KGHDR and CDR2 SFDVKD. After removal of 5 bases from V and 7 bases from J, the junction contained 8 bases not matched to a gene. This CDR3 contains 15 residues.

The DNA for the CDR3 is TGCAGTGCTCCCACAAGGGGCCAAGAGACCCAGTACTTC. This encodes CSAPTRGQETQYF. The V and J genes are TRBV20-1 and TRBJ2-5; a possible D gene is TRBD1 (5 bases). V was trimmed by 5 bases and J by 1 base, leaving 11 bases between them. Germline V lookup: CDR1 DFQATT, CDR2 SNEGSKA (reference sequence). There are 13 residues in the CDR3.

This chain joins TRBV5-1 and TRBJ2-3; the match to TRBD1 covers 11 bases. This CDR3 has 16 residues. Germline trimming cut 8 bases from V and 4 bases from J; bases unmatched to any gene: 12. Germline values: CDR1 SGHRS, CDR2 YFSETQ. This CDR3 reads CASQLPGQGGSDTQYF. CDR3 sequence (DNA): TGCGCCAGTCAACTGCCGGGACAGGGGGGCTCAGATACGCAGTATTTT.

This clonotype has ten or more counts. The V call is TRBV7-8, the J call TRBJ1-2, with 7 bases lining up with TRBD1. The length of the CDR3 is 13 residues. Germline CDR1 and CDR2: SGHVS and FQNEAQ. The trim removed 5 bases at V and 8 bases at J, leaving 8 bases unmatched. The CDR3 spells CASSASTGVGYTF. The CDR3 DNA reads as TGTGCCAGCAGCGCCTCAACAGGGGTCGGCTACACCTTC.